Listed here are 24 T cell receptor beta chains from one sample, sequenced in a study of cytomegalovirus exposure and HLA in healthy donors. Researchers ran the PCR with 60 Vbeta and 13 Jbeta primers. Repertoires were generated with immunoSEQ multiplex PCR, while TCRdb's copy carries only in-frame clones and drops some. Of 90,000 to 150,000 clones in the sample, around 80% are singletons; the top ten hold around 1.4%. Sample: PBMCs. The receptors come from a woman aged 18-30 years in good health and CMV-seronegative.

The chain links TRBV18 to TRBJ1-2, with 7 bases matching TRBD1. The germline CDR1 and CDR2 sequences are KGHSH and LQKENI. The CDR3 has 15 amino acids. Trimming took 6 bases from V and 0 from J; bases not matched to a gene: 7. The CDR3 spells CASSLLQGSNYGYTF. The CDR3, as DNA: TGTGCCAGCTCTCTACTACAGGGGTCTAACTATGGCTACACCTTC.

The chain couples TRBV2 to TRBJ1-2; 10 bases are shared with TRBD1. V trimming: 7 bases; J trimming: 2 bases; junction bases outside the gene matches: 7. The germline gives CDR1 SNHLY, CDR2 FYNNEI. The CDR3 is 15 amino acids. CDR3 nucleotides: TGTGCCAGCACTGGGGGGACAGGGGTCAACTATGGCTACACCTTC. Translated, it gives CASTGGTGVNYGYTF.

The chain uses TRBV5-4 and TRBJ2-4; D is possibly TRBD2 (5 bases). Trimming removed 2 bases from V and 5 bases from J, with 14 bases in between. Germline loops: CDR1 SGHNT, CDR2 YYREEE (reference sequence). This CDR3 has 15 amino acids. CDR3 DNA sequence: TGTGCCAGCAGCTTCCGAGGCGGAGGACAAAACATTCAGTACTTC. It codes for CASSFRGGGQNIQYF.

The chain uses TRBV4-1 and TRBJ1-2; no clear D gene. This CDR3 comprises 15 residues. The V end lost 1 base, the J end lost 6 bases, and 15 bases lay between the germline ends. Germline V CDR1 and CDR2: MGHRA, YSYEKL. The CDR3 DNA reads TGCGCCAGCAGCCAAGGGTGGGCCCTTACGGATGGCTACACCTTC. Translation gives CASSQGWALTDGYTF.

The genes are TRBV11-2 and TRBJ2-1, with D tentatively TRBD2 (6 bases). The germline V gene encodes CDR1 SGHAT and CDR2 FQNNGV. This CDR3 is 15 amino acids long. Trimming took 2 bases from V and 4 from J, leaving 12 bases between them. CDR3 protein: CASSLSRTTYNEQFF. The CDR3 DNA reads TGTGCCAGCAGCTTAAGTAGGACTACTTACAATGAGCAGTTCTTC.

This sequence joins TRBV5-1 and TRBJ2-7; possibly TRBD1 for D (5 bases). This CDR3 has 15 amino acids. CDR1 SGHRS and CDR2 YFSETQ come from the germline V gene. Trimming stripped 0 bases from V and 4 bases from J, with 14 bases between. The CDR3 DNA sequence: TGCGCCAGCAGCTTGGAGAGACAGAGTGCGTACGAGCAGTACTTC. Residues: CASSLERQSAYEQYF. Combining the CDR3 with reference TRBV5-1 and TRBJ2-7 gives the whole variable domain KAGVTQTPRYLIKTRGQQVTLSCSPISGHRSVSWYQQTPGQGLQFLFEYFSETQRNKGNFPGRFSGRQFSNSRSEMNVSTLELGDSALYLCASSLERQSAYEQYFGPGTRLTVT.

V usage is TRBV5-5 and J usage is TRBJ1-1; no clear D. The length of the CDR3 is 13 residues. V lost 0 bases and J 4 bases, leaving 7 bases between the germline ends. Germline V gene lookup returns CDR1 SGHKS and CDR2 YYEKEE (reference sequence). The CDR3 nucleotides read TGTGCCAGCAGCTTGGTGGTCGGCACTGAAGCTTTCTTT. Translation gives CASSLVVGTEAFF.

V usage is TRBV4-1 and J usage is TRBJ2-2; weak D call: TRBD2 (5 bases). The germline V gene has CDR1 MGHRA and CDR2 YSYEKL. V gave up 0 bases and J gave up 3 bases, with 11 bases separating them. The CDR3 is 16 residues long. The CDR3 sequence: CASSQDSGYDTGELFF. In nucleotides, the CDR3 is TGCGCCAGCAGCCAAGACAGCGGCTACGACACCGGGGAGCTGTTTTTT.

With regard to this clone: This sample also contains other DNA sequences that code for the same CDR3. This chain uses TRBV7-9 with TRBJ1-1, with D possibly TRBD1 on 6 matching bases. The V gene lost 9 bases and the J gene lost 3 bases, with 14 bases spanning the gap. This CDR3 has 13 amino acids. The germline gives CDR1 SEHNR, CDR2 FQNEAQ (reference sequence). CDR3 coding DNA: TGTGCCAGTAACATTGGACAGTACACTGAAGCTTTCTTT. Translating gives CASNIGQYTEAFF.

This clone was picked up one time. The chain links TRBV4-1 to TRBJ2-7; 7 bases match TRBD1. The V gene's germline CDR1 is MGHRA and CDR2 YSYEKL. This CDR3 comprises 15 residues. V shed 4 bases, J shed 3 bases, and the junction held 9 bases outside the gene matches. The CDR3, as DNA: TGCGCCAGCAGCCTCCGACAGGGTTTCCTCTACGAGCAGTACTTC. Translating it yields CASSLRQGFLYEQYF.

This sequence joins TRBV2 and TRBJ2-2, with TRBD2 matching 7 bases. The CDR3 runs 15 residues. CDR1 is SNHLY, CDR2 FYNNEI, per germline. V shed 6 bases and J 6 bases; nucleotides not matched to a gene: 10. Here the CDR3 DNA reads TGTGCCAGCAGGCCATACGGGGGGTTACCCGGGGAGCTGTTTTTT. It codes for CASRPYGGLPGELFF.

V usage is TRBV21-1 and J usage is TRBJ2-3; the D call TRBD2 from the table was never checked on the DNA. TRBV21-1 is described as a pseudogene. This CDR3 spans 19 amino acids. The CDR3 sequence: CASSKVRKASGEGTDTQYF. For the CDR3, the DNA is TGTGCCAGCAGCAAAGTAAGAAAGGCTAGCGGGGAGGGCACAGATACGCAGTATTTT.

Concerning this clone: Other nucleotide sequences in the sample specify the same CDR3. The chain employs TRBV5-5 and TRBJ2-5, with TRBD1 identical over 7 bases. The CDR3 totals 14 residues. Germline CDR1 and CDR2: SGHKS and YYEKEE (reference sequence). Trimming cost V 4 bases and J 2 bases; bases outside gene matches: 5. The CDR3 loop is CASSVGQLQETQYF. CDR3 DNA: TGTGCCAGCAGCGTGGGACAGCTACAAGAGACCCAGTACTTC.

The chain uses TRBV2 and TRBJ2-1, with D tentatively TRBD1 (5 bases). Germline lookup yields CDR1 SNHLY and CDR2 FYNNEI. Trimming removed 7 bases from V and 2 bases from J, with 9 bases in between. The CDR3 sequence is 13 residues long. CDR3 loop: CASKGNTYNEQFF. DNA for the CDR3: TGTGCCAGCAAGGGGAATACCTACAATGAGCAGTTCTTC. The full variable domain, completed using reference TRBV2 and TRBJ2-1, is EPEVTQTPSHQVTQMGQEVILRCVPISNHLYFYWYRQILGQKVEFLVSFYNNEISEKSEIFDDQFSVERPDGSNFTLKIRSTKLEDSAMYFCASKGNTYNEQFFGPGTRLTVL.

CDR3 DNA: TGCGCCAGCAGCTCTAGGACAGGGAGGACCTACGAGCAGTACTTC. It yields the protein CASSSRTGRTYEQYF. V is TRBV5-1 and J is TRBJ2-7, with 8 bases that match TRBD1. The CDR3 consists of 15 residues. Unmatched junction bases numbered 7, after V lost 3 bases and J lost 2 bases. Germline loops: CDR1 SGHRS, CDR2 YFSETQ.

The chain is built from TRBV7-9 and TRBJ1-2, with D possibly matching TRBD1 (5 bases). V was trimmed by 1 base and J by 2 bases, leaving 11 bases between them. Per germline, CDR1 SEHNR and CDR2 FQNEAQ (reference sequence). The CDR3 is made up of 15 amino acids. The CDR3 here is CASSLVQGPNYGYTF. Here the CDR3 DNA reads TGTGCCAGCAGCTTAGTTCAGGGCCCCAACTATGGCTACACCTTC.

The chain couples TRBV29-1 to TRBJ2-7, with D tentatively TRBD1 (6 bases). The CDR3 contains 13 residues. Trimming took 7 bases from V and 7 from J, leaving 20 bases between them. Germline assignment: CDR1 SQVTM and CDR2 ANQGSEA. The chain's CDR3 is CSARDTLRWEQYF. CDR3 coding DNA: TGCAGCGCCCGGGACACCCTAAGGTGGGAGCAGTACTTC.

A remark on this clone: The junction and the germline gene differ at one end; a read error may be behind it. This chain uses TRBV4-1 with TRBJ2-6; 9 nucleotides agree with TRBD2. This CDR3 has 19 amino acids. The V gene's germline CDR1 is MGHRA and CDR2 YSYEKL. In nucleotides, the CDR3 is TGCGCCAGCAGCCGGACTGGACTAGCGCAGAGCTCTGGGGCCAACGGCCTGACTTTC. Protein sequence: CASSRTGLAQSSGANGLTF.

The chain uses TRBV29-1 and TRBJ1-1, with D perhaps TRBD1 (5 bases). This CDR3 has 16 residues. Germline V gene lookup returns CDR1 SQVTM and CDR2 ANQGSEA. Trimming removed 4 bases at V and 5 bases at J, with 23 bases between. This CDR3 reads CSVGGDERGGDTEAFF. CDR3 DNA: TGCAGCGTTGGGGGGGACGAACGAGGTGGAGATACTGAAGCTTTCTTT.

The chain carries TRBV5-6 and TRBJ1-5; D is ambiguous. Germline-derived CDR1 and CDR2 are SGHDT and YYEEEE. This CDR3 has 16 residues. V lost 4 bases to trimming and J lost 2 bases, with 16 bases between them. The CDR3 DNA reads TGTGCCAGCAGCGATCGACATTCGGCCGGCAATCAGCCCCAGCATTTT. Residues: CASSDRHSAGNQPQHF. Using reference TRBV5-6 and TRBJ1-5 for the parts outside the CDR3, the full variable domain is DAGVTQSPTHLIKTRGQQVTLRCSPKSGHDTVSWYQQALGQGPQFIFQYYEEEERQRGNFPDRFSGHQFPNYSSELNVNALLLGDSALYLCASSDRHSAGNQPQHFGDGTRLSIL.

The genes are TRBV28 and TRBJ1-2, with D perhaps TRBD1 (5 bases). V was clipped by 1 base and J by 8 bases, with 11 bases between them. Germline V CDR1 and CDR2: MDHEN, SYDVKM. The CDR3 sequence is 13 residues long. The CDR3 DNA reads TGTGCCAGCAGTTTATCCAGGGTTGGGGGCTACACCTTC. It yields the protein CASSLSRVGGYTF.

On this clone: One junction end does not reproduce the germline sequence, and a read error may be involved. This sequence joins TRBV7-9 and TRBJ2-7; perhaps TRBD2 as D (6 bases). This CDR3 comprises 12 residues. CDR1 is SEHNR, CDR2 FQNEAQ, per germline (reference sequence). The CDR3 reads CSSSPGGNEQYF. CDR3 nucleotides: TGTTCCAGCAGCCCCGGGGGAAACGAGCAGTACTTC.

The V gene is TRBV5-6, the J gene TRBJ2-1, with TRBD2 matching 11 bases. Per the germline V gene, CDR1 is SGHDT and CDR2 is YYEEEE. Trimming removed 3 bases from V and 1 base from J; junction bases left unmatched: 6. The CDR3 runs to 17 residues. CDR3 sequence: CASSSLLAGESYNEQFF. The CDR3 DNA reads TGTGCCAGCAGCTCCTTACTAGCGGGAGAATCCTACAATGAGCAGTTCTTC.

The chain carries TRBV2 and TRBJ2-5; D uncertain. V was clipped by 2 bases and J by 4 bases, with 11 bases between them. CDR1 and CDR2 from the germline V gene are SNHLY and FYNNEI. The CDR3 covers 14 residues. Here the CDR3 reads CASSETGRGETQYF. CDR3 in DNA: TGTGCCAGCAGTGAAACGGGTCGCGGAGAGACCCAGTACTTC.